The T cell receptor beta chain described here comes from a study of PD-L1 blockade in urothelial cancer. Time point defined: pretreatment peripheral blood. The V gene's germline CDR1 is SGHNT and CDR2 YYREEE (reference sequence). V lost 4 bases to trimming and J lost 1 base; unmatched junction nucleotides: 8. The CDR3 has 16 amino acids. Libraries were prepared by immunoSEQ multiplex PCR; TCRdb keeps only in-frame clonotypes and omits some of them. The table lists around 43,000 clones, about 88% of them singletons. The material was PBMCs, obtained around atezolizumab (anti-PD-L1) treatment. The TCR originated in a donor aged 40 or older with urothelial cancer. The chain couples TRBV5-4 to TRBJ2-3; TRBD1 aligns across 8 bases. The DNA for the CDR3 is TGTGCCAGCAGCCTTCCAGGGACAGGTGGCACAGATACGCAGTATTTT. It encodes CASSLPGTGGTDTQYF.